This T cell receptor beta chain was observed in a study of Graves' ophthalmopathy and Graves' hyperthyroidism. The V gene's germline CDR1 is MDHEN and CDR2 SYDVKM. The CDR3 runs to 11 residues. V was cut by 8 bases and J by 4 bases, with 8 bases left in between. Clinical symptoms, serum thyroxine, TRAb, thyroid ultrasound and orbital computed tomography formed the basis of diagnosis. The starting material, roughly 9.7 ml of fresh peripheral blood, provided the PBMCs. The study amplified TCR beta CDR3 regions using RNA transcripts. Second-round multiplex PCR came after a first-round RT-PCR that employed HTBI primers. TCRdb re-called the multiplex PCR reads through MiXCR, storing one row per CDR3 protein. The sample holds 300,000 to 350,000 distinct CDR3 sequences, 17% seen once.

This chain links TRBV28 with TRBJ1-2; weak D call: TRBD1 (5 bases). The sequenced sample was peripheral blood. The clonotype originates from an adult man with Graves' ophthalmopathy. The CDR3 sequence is CASFDSYGYTF. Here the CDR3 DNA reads TGTGCCAGCTTCGACAGCTATGGCTACACCTTC.